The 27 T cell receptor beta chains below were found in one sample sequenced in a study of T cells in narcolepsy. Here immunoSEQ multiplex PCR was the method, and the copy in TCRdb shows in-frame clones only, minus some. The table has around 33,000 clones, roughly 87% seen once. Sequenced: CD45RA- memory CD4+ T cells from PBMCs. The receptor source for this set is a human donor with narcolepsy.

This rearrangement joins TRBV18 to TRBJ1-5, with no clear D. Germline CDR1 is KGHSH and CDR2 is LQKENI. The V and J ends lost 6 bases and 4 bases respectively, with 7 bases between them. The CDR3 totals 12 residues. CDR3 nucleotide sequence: TGTGCCAGCTCCCTGACAAATCAGCCCCAGCATTTT. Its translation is CASSLTNQPQHF.

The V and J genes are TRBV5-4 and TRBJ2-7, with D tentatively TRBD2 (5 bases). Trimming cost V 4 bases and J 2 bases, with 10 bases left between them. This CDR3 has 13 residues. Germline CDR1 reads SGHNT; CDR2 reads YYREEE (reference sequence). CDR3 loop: CASSTYGAYEQYF. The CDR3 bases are TGTGCCAGCAGCACATACGGGGCCTACGAGCAGTACTTC.

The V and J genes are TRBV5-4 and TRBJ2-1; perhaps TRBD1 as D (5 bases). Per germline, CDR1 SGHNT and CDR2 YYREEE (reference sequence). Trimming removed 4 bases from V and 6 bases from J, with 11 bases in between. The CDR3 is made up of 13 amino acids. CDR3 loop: CASSVPQGNEQFF. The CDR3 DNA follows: TGTGCCAGCAGCGTGCCCCAGGGCAATGAGCAGTTCTTC. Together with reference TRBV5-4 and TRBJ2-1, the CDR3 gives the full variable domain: ETGVTQSPTHLIKTRGQQVTLRCSSQSGHNTVSWYQQALGQGPQFIFQYYREEENGRGNFPPRFSGLQFPNYSSELNVNALELDDSALYLCASSVPQGNEQFFGPGTRLTVL.

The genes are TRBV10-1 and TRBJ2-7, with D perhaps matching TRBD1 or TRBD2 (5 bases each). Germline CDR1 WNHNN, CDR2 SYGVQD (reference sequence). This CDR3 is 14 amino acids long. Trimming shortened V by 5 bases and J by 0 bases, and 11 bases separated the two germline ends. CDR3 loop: CASSHRGDSYEQYF. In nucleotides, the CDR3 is TGCGCCAGCAGTCATAGAGGGGACTCCTACGAGCAGTACTTC.

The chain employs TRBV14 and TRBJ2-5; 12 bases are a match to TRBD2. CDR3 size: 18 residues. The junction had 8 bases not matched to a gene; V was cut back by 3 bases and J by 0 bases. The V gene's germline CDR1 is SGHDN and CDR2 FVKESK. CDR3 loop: CASSQLLAGGQYQETQYF. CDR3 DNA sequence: TGTGCCAGCAGCCAGCTACTAGCGGGGGGCCAATACCAAGAGACCCAGTACTTC.

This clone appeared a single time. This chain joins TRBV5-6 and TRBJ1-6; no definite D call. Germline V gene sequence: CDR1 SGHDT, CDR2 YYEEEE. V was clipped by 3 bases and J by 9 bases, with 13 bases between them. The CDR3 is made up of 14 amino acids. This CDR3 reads CASSSRVSGSPLHF. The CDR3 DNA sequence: TGTGCCAGCAGCTCGCGGGTCTCGGGTTCACCCCTCCACTTT.

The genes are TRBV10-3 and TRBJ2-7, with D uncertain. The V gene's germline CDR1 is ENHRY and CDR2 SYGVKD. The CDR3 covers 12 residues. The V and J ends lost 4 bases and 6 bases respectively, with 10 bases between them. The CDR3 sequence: CAISGRRAEQYF. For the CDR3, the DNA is TGTGCCATCAGTGGAAGAAGGGCCGAGCAGTACTTC.

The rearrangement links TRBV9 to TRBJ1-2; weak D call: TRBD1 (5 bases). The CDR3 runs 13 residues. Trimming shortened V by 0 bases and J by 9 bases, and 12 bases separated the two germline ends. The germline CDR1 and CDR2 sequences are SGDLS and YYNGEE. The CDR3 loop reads CASSVGSGGSYTF. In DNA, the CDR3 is TGTGCCAGCAGCGTAGGATCGGGGGGGAGCTACACCTTC. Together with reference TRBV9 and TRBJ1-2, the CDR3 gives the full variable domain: DSGVTQTPKHLITATGQRVTLRCSPRSGDLSVYWYQQSLDQGLQFLIQYYNGEERAKGNILERFSAQQFPDLHSELNLSSLELGDSALYFCASSVGSGGSYTFGSGTRLTVV.

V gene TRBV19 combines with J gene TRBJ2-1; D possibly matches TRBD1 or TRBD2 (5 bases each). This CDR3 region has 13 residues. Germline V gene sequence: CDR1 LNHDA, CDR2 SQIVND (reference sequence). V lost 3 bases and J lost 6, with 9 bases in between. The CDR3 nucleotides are TGTGCCAGTAGTATCGGGGCATTCAATGAGCAGTTCTTC. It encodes CASSIGAFNEQFF.

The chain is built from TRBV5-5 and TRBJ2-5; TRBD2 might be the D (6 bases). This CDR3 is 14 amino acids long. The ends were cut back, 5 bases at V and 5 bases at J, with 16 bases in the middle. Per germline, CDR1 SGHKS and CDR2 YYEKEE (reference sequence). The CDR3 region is CASRLRGRWETQYF. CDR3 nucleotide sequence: TGTGCCAGCAGACTGCGGGGACGGTGGGAGACCCAGTACTTC.

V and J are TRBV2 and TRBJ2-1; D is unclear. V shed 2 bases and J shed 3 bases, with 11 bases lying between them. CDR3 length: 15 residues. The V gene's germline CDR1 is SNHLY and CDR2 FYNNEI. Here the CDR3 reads CASSESGLLYNEQFF. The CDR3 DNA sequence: TGTGCCAGCAGTGAATCGGGCCTCCTCTACAATGAGCAGTTCTTC.

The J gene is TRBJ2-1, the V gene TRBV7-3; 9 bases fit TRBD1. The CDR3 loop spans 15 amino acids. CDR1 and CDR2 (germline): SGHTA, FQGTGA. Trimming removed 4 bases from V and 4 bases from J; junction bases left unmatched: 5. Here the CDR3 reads CASSSGQGLYNEQFF. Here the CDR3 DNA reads TGTGCCAGCAGCTCGGGACAGGGTCTTTACAATGAGCAGTTCTTC.

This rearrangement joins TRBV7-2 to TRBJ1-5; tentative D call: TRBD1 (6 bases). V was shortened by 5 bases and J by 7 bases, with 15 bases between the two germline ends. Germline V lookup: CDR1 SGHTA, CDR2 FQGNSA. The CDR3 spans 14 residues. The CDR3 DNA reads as TGTGCCAGCAGCATACGGCAGGGGAACCAGCCCCAGCATTTT. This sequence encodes CASSIRQGNQPQHF.

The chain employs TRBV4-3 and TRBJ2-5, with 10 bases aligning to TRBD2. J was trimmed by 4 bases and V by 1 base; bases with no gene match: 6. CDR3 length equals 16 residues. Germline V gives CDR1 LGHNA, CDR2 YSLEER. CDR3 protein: CASSQASGGPRETQYF. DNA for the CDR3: TGCGCCAGCAGCCAAGCTAGCGGGGGTCCCAGAGAGACCCAGTACTTC.

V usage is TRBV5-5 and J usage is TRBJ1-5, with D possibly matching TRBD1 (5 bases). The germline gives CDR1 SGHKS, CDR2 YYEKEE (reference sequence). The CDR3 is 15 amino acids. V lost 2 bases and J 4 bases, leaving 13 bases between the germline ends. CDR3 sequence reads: CASSLTRTQNQPQHF. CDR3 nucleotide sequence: TGTGCCAGCAGCTTAACAAGGACACAAAATCAGCCCCAGCATTTT.

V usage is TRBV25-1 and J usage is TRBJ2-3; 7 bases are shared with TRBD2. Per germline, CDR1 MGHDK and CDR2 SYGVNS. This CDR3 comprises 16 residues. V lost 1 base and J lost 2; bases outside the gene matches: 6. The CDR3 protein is CASSELGRGSTDTQYF. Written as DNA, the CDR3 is TGTGCCAGCAGTGAATTGGGGAGGGGATCCACAGATACGCAGTATTTT.

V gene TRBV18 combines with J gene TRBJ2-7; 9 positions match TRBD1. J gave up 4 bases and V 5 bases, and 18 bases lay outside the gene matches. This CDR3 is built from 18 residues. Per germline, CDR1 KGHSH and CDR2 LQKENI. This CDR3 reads CASSESPPGGQGFYEQYF. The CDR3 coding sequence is TGTGCCAGCTCAGAGTCTCCCCCCGGAGGACAGGGGTTTTACGAGCAGTACTTC.

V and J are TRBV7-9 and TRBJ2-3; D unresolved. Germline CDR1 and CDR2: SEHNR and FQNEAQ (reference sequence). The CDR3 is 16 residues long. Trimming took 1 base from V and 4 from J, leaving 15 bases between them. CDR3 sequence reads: CASSLGSIGRADTQYF. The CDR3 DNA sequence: TGTGCCAGCAGCTTAGGGTCAATTGGGCGCGCAGATACGCAGTATTTT.

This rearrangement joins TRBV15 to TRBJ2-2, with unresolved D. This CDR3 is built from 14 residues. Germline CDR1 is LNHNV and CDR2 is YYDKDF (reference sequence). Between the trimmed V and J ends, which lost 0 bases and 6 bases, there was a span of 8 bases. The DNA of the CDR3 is TGTGCCACCAGCAGAGATCGAACAGCCGGGGAGCTGTTTTTT. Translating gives CATSRDRTAGELFF.

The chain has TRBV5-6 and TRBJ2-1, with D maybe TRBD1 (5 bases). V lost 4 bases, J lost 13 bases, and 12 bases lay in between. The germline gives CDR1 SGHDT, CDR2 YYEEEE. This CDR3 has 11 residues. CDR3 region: CASSREDIQFF. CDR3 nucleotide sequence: TGTGCCAGCAGCCGTGAGGACATCCAGTTCTTC. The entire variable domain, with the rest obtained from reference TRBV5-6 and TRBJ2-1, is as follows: DAGVTQSPTHLIKTRGQQVTLRCSPKSGHDTVSWYQQALGQGPQFIFQYYEEEERQRGNFPDRFSGHQFPNYSSELNVNALLLGDSALYLCASSREDIQFFGPGTRLTVL.

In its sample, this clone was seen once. The chain's CDR3 is CAISEKGQGYEQYF. The CDR3 DNA sequence: TGTGCCATCAGTGAGAAGGGACAGGGTTACGAGCAGTACTTC. This chain uses TRBV10-3 with TRBJ2-7, with TRBD1 identical over 9 bases. After removal of 2 bases from V and 4 bases from J, the junction contained 3 bases not matched to a gene. Germline CDR1 and CDR2: ENHRY and SYGVKD. The CDR3 runs 14 residues.

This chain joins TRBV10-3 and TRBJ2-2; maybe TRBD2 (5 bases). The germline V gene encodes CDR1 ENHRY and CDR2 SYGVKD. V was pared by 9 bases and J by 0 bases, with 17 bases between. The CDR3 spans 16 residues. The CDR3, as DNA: TGTGCCATACCATTAAGAGAGGGCGCGAACACCGGGGAGCTGTTTTTT. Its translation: CAIPLREGANTGELFF.

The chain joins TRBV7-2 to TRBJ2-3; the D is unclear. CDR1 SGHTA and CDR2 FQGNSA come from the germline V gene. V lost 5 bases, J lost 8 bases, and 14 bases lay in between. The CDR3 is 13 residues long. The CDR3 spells CASSVTRQSTQYF. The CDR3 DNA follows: TGTGCCAGCAGCGTCACGAGGCAAAGTACGCAGTATTTT.

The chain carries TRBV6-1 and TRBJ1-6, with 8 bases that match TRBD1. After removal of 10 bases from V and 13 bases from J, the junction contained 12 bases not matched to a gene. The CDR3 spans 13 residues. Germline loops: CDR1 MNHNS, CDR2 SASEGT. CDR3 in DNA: TGTGCCACCTTACAGGGGGACGCGAGGCCCCTCCACTTT. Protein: CATLQGDARPLHF.

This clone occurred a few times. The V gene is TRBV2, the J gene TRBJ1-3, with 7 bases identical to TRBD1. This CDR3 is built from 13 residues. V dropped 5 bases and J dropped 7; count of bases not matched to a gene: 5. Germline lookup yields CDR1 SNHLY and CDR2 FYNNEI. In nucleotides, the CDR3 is TGTGCCAGCAGTACCGACAGGGTGAACACCATATATTTT. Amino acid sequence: CASSTDRVNTIYF.

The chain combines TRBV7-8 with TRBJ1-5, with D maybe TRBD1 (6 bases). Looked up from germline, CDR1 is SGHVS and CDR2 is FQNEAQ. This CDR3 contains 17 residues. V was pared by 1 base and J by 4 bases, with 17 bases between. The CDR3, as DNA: TGTGCCAGCAGCTTAGGCCCTGGAGGGGGGCGGAATCAGCCCCAGCATTTT. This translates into CASSLGPGGGRNQPQHF.

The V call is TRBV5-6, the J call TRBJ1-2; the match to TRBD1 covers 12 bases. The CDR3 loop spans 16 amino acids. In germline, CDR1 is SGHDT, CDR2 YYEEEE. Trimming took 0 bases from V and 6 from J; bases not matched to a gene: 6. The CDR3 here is CASSLAGTGGGHGYTF. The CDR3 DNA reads TGTGCCAGCAGCTTGGCCGGGACAGGGGGCGGTCATGGCTACACCTTC.